These 17 T cell receptor beta chains share one sample of origin, sequenced in a study of OX40 agonist ivuxolimab in advanced cancers. Clones were read by immunoSEQ multiplex PCR, and TCRdb kept only the in-frame ones, dropping some. The sample contains about 80,000 clones, roughly 87% of which appear only once. The source material was CD4+ or CD8+ T cells sorted from blood, sampled in a trial of the OX40 agonist ivuxolimab. The receptor set was obtained from an adult with an advanced solid tumor such as melanoma, head and neck, liver or kidney cancer.

The chain is built from TRBV6-5 and TRBJ2-3, with TRBD2 matching 7 bases. This CDR3 has 14 residues. Germline CDR1 and CDR2: MNHEY and SVGAGI. The V gene end was trimmed by 8 bases and the J gene end by 2 bases; junction bases not matched to a gene: 7. The chain's CDR3 is CASFNSGSTDTQYF. CDR3 coding DNA: TGTGCCAGCTTTAATAGCGGGTCCACAGATACGCAGTATTTT.

The chain employs TRBV6-4 and TRBJ2-2, with unresolved D. Trimming stripped 5 bases from V and 7 bases from J, with 11 bases between. The CDR3 is made up of 13 amino acids. From germline, CDR1 is MRHNA and CDR2 SNTAGT. This CDR3 is CASSRENGGELFF. The CDR3 DNA sequence: TGTGCCAGCAGTCGAGAAAACGGCGGGGAGCTGTTTTTT.

V is TRBV6-1 and J is TRBJ1-2; D possibly corresponds to TRBD1 (6 bases). V was trimmed by 4 bases and J by 6 bases, leaving 9 bases between them. Germline CDR1 is MNHNS and CDR2 is SASEGT. The CDR3 is made up of 12 amino acids. CDR3 sequence: CASSGHRDGYTF. In DNA, the CDR3 is TGTGCCAGCAGTGGGCACAGGGATGGCTACACCTTC.

Concerning this clone itself: Other DNA sequences in this sample translate to the same CDR3. The chain recombines TRBV18 with TRBJ2-5; unclear D gene. Germline V gene lookup returns CDR1 KGHSH and CDR2 LQKENI. The CDR3 loop spans 12 amino acids. With 2 bases removed from V and 0 bases from J, the gap between germline ends came to 1 base. CDR3 loop: CASSPYQETQYF. The CDR3 nucleotides are TGTGCCAGCTCACCATACCAAGAGACCCAGTACTTC.

The DNA for the CDR3 is TGTGCCAGCAGCTTAGGACTGAGTAGCAATCAGCCCCAGCATTTT. Translated: CASSLGLSSNQPQHF. This sequence joins TRBV7-2 and TRBJ1-5; D call uncertain. This CDR3 region has 15 residues. V dropped 1 base and J dropped 0 bases, with 7 bases sitting between them. CDR1 and CDR2 from the germline V gene are SGHTA and FQGNSA.

The chain has TRBV9 and TRBJ1-5, with TRBD1 matching 8 bases. The CDR3 spans 17 residues. J was trimmed by 0 bases and V by 4 bases; bases with no gene match: 9. Germline CDR1 SGDLS, CDR2 YYNGEE. The CDR3 DNA reads TGTGCCAGCAGCCCAGGACAGGGTTATTATAGCAATCAGCCCCAGCATTTT. It specifies CASSPGQGYYSNQPQHF.

The gene calls are TRBV14 and TRBJ2-5; D is undetermined. Germline assignment: CDR1 SGHDN and CDR2 FVKESK. The CDR3 is made up of 16 amino acids. Trimming removed 0 bases at V and 6 bases at J, with 17 bases between. CDR3 nucleotide sequence: TGTGCCAGCAGCCAAGATCGTCTCAGGTCCCACAAGACCCAGTACTTC. Its protein product is CASSQDRLRSHKTQYF.

The chain employs TRBV18 and TRBJ2-3, with D maybe TRBD2 (6 bases). This CDR3 comprises 15 residues. Trimming shortened V by 6 bases and J by 0 bases, and 13 bases separated the two germline ends. Germline loops: CDR1 KGHSH, CDR2 LQKENI. The CDR3 sequence: CASSARRVSTDTQYF. The CDR3 DNA follows: TGTGCCAGCTCCGCAAGGAGGGTAAGCACAGATACGCAGTATTTT.

As DNA, the CDR3 is TGTGCCACCAGCAGAGGGGGGGCGATCAATGAGCAGTTCTTC. Protein product: CATSRGGAINEQFF. This sequence joins TRBV15 and TRBJ2-1; tentatively, D is TRBD1 or TRBD2 (6 bases each). Germline V CDR1 and CDR2: LNHNV, YYDKDF (reference sequence). This CDR3 has 14 amino acids. Between the trimmed V and J ends, which lost 1 base and 6 bases, there was a span of 10 bases.

There are a few counts of this clone. The rearrangement links TRBV7-7 to TRBJ2-2; D gene uncertain. V lost 4 bases and J 8 bases, leaving 8 bases between the germline ends. Looked up from germline, CDR1 is SSHAT and CDR2 is FNYEAQ (reference sequence). This CDR3 comprises 12 residues. In DNA form, the CDR3 reads TGTGCCAGCAGCTCAGCAGGTGGGGAGCTGTTTTTT. Translating gives CASSSAGGELFF. Combining the CDR3 with reference TRBV7-7 and TRBJ2-2 gives the whole variable domain GAGVSQSPRYKVTKRGQDVTLRCDPISSHATLYWYQQALGQGPEFLTYFNYEAQPDKSGLPSDRFSAERPEGSISTLTIQRTEQRDSAMYRCASSSAGGELFFGEGSRLTVL.

The chain joins TRBV2 to TRBJ2-6, with D perhaps TRBD1 (7 bases). This CDR3 is 19 amino acids long. Germline V gene sequence: CDR1 SNHLY, CDR2 FYNNEI. Trimming stripped 6 bases from V and 0 bases from J, with 21 bases between. The CDR3 here is CASRYGRQGGFSGANVLTF. The CDR3 DNA follows: TGTGCCAGCAGATATGGACGACAGGGAGGCTTCTCTGGGGCCAACGTCCTGACTTTC.

Regarding this clone: One end of the junction fails to match germline, which may point to a read error. The V and J genes are TRBV11-3 and TRBJ2-7; D not resolved. CDR3 length equals 12 residues. Germline CDR1 and CDR2: SGHNT and YENEEA. This chain's CDR3 is CASSLDSSEQYF. The CDR3 nucleotides read TGTGCCAGCAGCTTAGACTCCTCCGAGCAGTACTTC.

The chain uses TRBV2 and TRBJ1-2; 8 positions agree with TRBD1. The CDR3 contains 14 residues. The V gene's germline CDR1 is SNHLY and CDR2 FYNNEI. V trimming: 3 bases; J trimming: 6 bases; junction bases outside the gene matches: 6. CDR3 sequence (DNA): TGTGCCAGCAGTGACCCAGGGGGCGAGAATGGCTACACCTTC. Encoded protein: CASSDPGGENGYTF.

CDR3 residues: CASSSLTGTTEKLFF. The CDR3 region has the DNA TGCGCCAGCAGCTCTTTGACAGGGACCACTGAAAAACTGTTTTTT. This rearrangement joins TRBV5-1 to TRBJ1-4; 7 bases align to TRBD1. The CDR3 runs 15 residues. From germline, CDR1 is SGHRS and CDR2 YFSETQ. After removal of 3 bases from V and 7 bases from J, the junction contained 9 bases not matched to a gene.

The chain employs TRBV2 and TRBJ1-1, with TRBD1 as a possible D gene (5 bases). With 3 bases removed from V and 3 bases from J, the gap between germline ends came to 8 bases. CDR3 length equals 13 residues. The germline CDR1 and CDR2 sequences are SNHLY and FYNNEI. The CDR3 coding sequence is TGTGCCAGCAGTGAGGTGGGGGACACTGAAGCTTTCTTT. Amino acid sequence: CASSEVGDTEAFF.

The chain carries TRBV18 and TRBJ2-3, with no clear D. The CDR3 has 13 residues. V was shortened by 1 base and J by 3 bases, with 5 bases between the two germline ends. Germline V CDR1 and CDR2: KGHSH, LQKENI. CDR3 DNA sequence: TGTGCCAGCTCACCACGGTTAACAGATACGCAGTATTTT. Translating gives CASSPRLTDTQYF.

This chain joins TRBV6-1 and TRBJ2-7; D gene unclear. V was shortened by 1 base and J by 7 bases, with 5 bases between the two germline ends. CDR1 MNHNS and CDR2 SASEGT come from the germline V gene. The length of the CDR3 is 11 residues. CDR3 nucleotides: TGTGCCAGCAGTGAAGTGGGAGAGCAGTACGTC. It is translated as CASSEVGEQYV.